These 8 T cell receptor beta chains were sequenced from one sample in a study of CXCR3-negative and CXCR3-positive naive CD8 T cells. 5' RACE that incorporated UMI labels was used to prepare the TRB cDNA libraries. TCRdb reprocessed the 5' RACE reads, with one entry per CDR3 protein and no DNA. This table holds 35,000 to 55,000 distinct CDR3 sequences. Sequenced material: naive CXCR3- CD8+ T cells from blood. Subset denoted: CD45RO-CCR7+CD27+CD95- naive CD8+ T cells lacking CXCR3 (TNR3-). These receptors all stem from a human donor in good health. Some clones in this sample may be carry-over from other donors' samples.

The rearrangement joins TRBV7-9 to TRBJ2-1. This CDR3 spans 13 amino acids. CDR1 is SEHNR and CDR2 is FQNEAQ in the germline V gene (reference sequence). The CDR3: CASSLAMVDEQFF.

The chain is built from TRBV20-1 and TRBJ2-7; with no DNA, the TCRdb D assignment of TRBD1 cannot be verified. The CDR3 loop spans 13 amino acids. In germline, CDR1 is DFQATT, CDR2 SNEGSKA (reference sequence). CDR3 in amino acids: CSAPGGRFYEQYF.

The chain links TRBV7-9 to TRBJ2-5. Germline CDR1 SEHNR, CDR2 FQNEAQ (reference sequence). The CDR3 has 12 residues. The chain's CDR3 is CASSLEDRHQYF.

The rearrangement joins TRBV6-2 or TRBV6-3 to TRBJ2-7. The CDR3 loop spans 13 amino acids. Germline CDR1 reads MNHEY; CDR2 reads SVGEGT. CDR3 region: CASSAGTSYEQYF.

The chain recombines TRBV7-2 with TRBJ2-7; the D gene TCRdb calls, TRBD2, cannot be checked with no DNA. CDR1 and CDR2 (germline): SGHTA, FQGNSA. The CDR3 totals 15 residues. The CDR3 loop is CASSLGTSYHYEQYF.

The chain links TRBV5-1 to TRBJ2-1; TCRdb's D call of TRBD2 is untestable without DNA. The CDR3 length is 13 residues. In germline, CDR1 is SGHRS, CDR2 YFSETQ. CDR3 protein: CASSLGPLDEQFF.

The chain recombines TRBV9 with TRBJ2-7; TCRdb picks TRBD1, but there is no DNA to check that call. The germline V gene encodes CDR1 SGDLS and CDR2 YYNGEE. This CDR3 is 14 amino acids long. CDR3 sequence reads: CASSVYGGTYEQYF.

V and J are TRBV30 and TRBJ2-7. The germline V gene has CDR1 GTSNPN and CDR2 SVGIG (reference sequence). CDR3 size: 13 residues. CDR3 amino acids: CAWSVAGYGEQYF.